The clone carrying this T cell receptor (beta chain) was observed many times. This sample was included in a study of early T cells in non-severe SARS-CoV-2 infection. CDR1 is DFQATT, CDR2 SNEGSKA, per germline (reference sequence). This CDR3 is 17 amino acids long. Trimming pared 0 bases from V and 0 bases from J, leaving 15 bases between. TCRdb called the 5' RACE reads again in MiXCR, with one record for every CDR3 protein. The table has over 90,000 distinct CDR3 sequences, approximately 12% seen once. Sample: whole blood, taken at baseline. The V and J genes are TRBV20-1 and TRBJ2-1; the D gene is possibly TRBD2 (6 bases). The sequence came from an adult who was a healthcare worker with PCR-confirmed SARS-CoV-2 infection or an uninfected control (not recorded which). DNA for the CDR3: TGCAGTGCTAGAGATCGGGGGAGGACAAGCTCCTACAATGAGCAGTTCTTC. This gives the protein CSARDRGRTSSYNEQFF.